This TCR beta chain was observed in a study of cytomegalovirus exposure and HLA in healthy donors listed by TCRdb under 2017. Turning to the overall study: In an earlier analysis of approximately 640 of the donors, less than 350 Gb of sequence data and just under 120 million unique TCR beta sequences from about 179 million T cells were reported. The number of donors typed differed by locus, with roughly 620-630 for A, B, C, DRB1 and DQB1, 522 for DQA1, some 570 for DPA1, and approximately 470 for DPB1. An early release that covered about 600 HLA-typed donors contained approximately 290 gigabases of sequencing data and 85 million to 100 million unique TCR sequences. To decide whether each TCR beta V gene segment behaved as functional or pseudogenic, an earlier analysis of approximately 620 of the donors relied on high-throughput TCR beta sequencing. To predict cytomegalovirus infection status, the study combined high-throughput TCR immunosequencing, statistical association of individual TCRs with disease status, and machine learning. A later analysis re-examined previously published TCR beta repertoires from 500 to 700 donors and added high-resolution HLA genotyping to investigate patterns of TCR occurrence. The T cell repertoires of several hundred subjects were profiled by immunosequencing and related to cytomegalovirus serostatus. Every repertoire in the discovery cohort had been generated on one and the same sequencing platform. Five DR-DQ haplotypes were treated as single units for association and clustering because of strong linkage in the cohort. A later genetic analysis took genome-wide SNP genotypes for about three fifths of the 666 donors and used that subset as a discovery cohort. HLA typing included class I and class II loci at four-digit resolution. Of the roughly 390 genotyped donors, 81% fell in the genetic ancestry cluster associated with self-reported Caucasian donors. Donor age, sex, ethnicity and CMV serostatus were collected together with the repertoire data. In addition to the first cohort of several hundred subjects, a separate validation cohort of around 110 different subjects was used. Among roughly 400 genotyped donors of the cohort, an average of approximately 240,000 unique TCR beta nucleotide sequences was sequenced per donor, of which roughly 17% were non-productive. Rather than drawing on any new phenotypic data, the later analysis identified candidate immune exposures from TCR beta sequences and the way those sequences occurred across donors. The aim of the study was to test whether cataloging public T cell receptors could identify signatures of past pathogen exposure. The research as a whole found: Linkage disequilibrium might explain the correlated functional status among segregating V segments, but an unknown experimental factor could not be ruled out. A group of highly shared sequence variants was considered likely to be a technical artifact of the sequencing pipeline. In a later analysis, several top co-occurrence clusters were reported to appear linked to parvovirus B19, influenza, CMV and Epstein-Barr virus. For the cohort, immune exposure information was limited to CMV serostatus. Compared with equally common non-associated chains, HLA-associated TCR beta chains in a later analysis were more clonally expanded and had lower generation probabilities. At a false discovery rate of 0.05, a later analysis linked some 17,000 TCR beta sequences to specific HLA alleles. The study listed 150 to 200 TCR beta chains as associated with cytomegalovirus. Because HLA typing was unavailable for some donors at each locus, only the typed subset was used in association tests. The classifier was reported to diagnose cytomegalovirus status with high specificity and sensitivity in both the original and validation cohorts. According to a later genetic analysis, donors in an Asian-associated ancestry cluster had fewer N-insertions in productive TCRs than the roughly 670-donor mean. Because the 87-base-pair reads could not distinguish some IMGT-functional V segments, including TRBV6-2 and TRBV6-3, those segments were excluded. V-gene and J-gene trimming of TCR beta chains was associated with a missense DCLRE1C variant in a later genetic analysis, and the association was replicated in an independent cohort. A further reported finding was that TCR beta sequences accurately predicted the HLA-A and HLA-B alleles for most subjects in the first cohort. The authors suggested that the approach could potentially be generalized to other disease states and immunological phenotypes. The earlier analysis of some 560 of the donors excluded over 15 rarely observed V segments, including chromosome 9 orphons, because counts were too low. A later analysis found that TCR association rates varied across HLA loci, with DRB1 alleles showing the most associated TCRs and HLA-C alleles the fewest. Most TCR sequences were seen in very few donors, while some public TCRs were found in many individuals. Assigning TCR associations to individual alleles was difficult when HLA alleles, especially DR and DQ, strongly co-occurred. The cohort was sequenced for TCR beta chains only, and without alpha or paired-chain data the features that could be detected were limited. Sequencing depth was assumed to be roughly uniform across donors in the presence/absence analyses, though that assumption may not hold. According to a later analysis, most CMV-associated TCR beta chains appeared to be HLA-restricted, and the HLA associations seemed to be driven largely by CMV exposure. In vitro tests confirmed that a few of the cytomegalovirus-associated TCR beta chains recognize cytomegalovirus antigens. Broadly in line with IMGT annotations, most TCR beta V segments showed up in productive rearrangements about 90% or about 30% of the time in an earlier analysis of roughly 590 of the donors.

The cohort consisted of fewer than 700 healthy bone marrow donors. Cohort members were all nominally healthy when sampled, although unrecorded immune exposures were likely present. The donor was CMV seronegative and belonged to the group of 320 or so seronegative cohort members. A peripheral blood sample was provided by each donor, and peripheral blood mononuclear cells were used for TCR beta sequencing. The Qiagen DNeasy Blood Extraction Kit was used to extract genomic DNA from the blood cell samples. About this clone: Its binding antigen is unknown. Base qualities were left out, and no much larger clone turns up one base away.

Counted from cysteine to phenylalanine, this CDR3 has 16 amino acids. Left in the record is the CDR3 DNA by itself, 48 bases read in frame from the first base. CDR1 and CDR2 are drawn from the germline V gene: SNHLY, FYNNEI. Relative to germline, V is 7 bases shorter and J is 0 bases shorter, with 13 bases between their ends. The library came from the immunoSEQ multiplex PCR assay. The multiplex PCR relied on a mix of 60 forward primers for TCR Vbeta segments and 13 reverse primers for TCR Jbeta segments. Amplification of the CDR3 region of rearranged TCR beta genes was performed with a multiplex PCR assay on genomic DNA. Amplified TCR beta libraries were sequenced as 87-base-pair reads on the Illumina HiSeq System. For the original study's pipeline: A later analysis tallied about 77 million unique TCR beta chains across the 550 to 850 repertoires, and about 12 million of those chains were shared by two or more donors. Raw reads were error-corrected and collapsed into unique sequences by a nearest-neighbor algorithm in which closely related sequences were merged to remove PCR and sequencing errors. V, D and J gene segments were assigned by aligning CDR3 sequences to IMGT reference sequences. For a sequence to be retained, a match of at least six nucleotides was required to both a V gene segment and a J gene segment. A rearrangement counted as productive if the CDR3 had no stop codons and remained in frame with V and J, and every other rearrangement counted as non-productive. CDR3 was defined by IMGT convention, running from the second conserved V-encoded cysteine to the conserved J-encoded phenylalanine. In an earlier analysis of more than 550 of the donors, sequences lacking an unambiguous match to a single V gene segment were excluded. In an earlier analysis of several hundred of the donors, V segments were called functional above 56.7% productive rearrangements and were called segregating when the between-donor standard deviation exceeded 5%. A statistical classification framework was built for diagnosing cytomegalovirus status from the catalog of TCR beta chain sequences. In a later analysis, TCR nucleotide sequences were compared against IMGT/GENE-DB human TR gene sequences so that V and J genes could be assigned. Using the TCRdist pipeline, a later analysis assigned CDR3 sequences along with most-parsimonious VDJ recombination scenarios. In a later analysis, each TCR beta chain was defined by its CDR3 amino acid sequence together with its V-gene family, and reads without a unique V-gene family were excluded. In a later analysis, fewer than 650 highly shared, low-generation-probability nucleotide sequences were removed to address suspected cross-contamination and a sequencing artifact. For each public chain, a later analysis derived a clonal expansion index from normalized ranks of inferred template counts within each repertoire. A later analysis computed generation probabilities with a VDJ recombination model fitted to out-of-frame rearrangements, and checked the results against IGoR. A later analysis scored TCR-TCR, TCR-HLA and TCR-CMV co-occurrence with hypergeometric tests, applying a repertoire-size bias correction to TCR pairs. In a later analysis, false discovery rates were estimated by permuting HLA or CMV assignments 20 times. In a later analysis, co-occurring TCRs were grouped with DBSCAN, and TCRdist sequence similarity was added when clustering was performed within HLA-allele-positive subsets. Co-occurrence clustering excluded repertoires with fewer than 30,000 or more than 120,000 public chains, plus five with anomalous nucleotide sharing. TCRdb took this table from immuneACCESS and kept in-frame rearrangements with V and J called. Such tables lack part of the clones; where checked against another copy, unresolved V genes explain under half of the gap, and the rest is unexplained. V and J calls and clone size come straight from that table; D and trimming were deduced from the DNA. Recorded for this sample are about 160,000 clones; about 75% of them occurred a single time. 2% to 2.5% of the sample is in the top ten clones.

Sequencing was carried out using PBMCs. The origin of this receptor is a female donor in good health and CMV-seronegative. This chain joins TRBV2 to TRBJ2-6; possibly the D gene is TRBD2, per 5 matching bases. CDR3 protein: CASTEGYDSGANVLTF. The nucleotide sequence reads TGTGCCAGCACCGAGGGTTATGACTCTGGGGCCAACGTCCTGACTTTC.